A selection of T cell receptor beta chains follows, all from one sample in a study of blood T cell repertoires in COVID-19. TCRdb's copy holds only in-frame clones and misses some; the assay was immunoSEQ multiplex PCR. Here the sample spans some 300,000 clones, around 87% being singletons. Material: PBMCs or T cells enriched from blood (not recorded which). All receptors derive from a woman between 18 and 29 years old with acute COVID-19. The CDR3 runs from the conserved cysteine through the conserved F or W. The D gene is left open where the match is weak. Expanded clones are given a class, and other clones once, few, many or no size at all.

d_gene: -
j_gene: TRBJ2-7
abundance: once
v_gene: TRBV14
CDR3nt: TGTGCCAGCAGCCAAGGAGGGGTTTGGAGTACTAGCACCTCCTACGAGCAGTACTTC
CDR3aa: CASSQGGVWSTSTSYEQYF

d_gene: -
j_gene: TRBJ2-7
abundance: once
v_gene: TRBV7-9
CDR3nt: TGTGCCAGCAGCTTATTTCCTAGCAGCTACGAGCAGTACTTC
CDR3aa: CASSLFPSSYEQYF

d_gene: -
j_gene: TRBJ1-5
abundance: -
v_gene: TRBV7-2
CDR3nt: TGTGCCAGCAGCGCAACAGGGCTCAGGCCCCAGCATTTT
CDR3aa: CASSATGLRPQHF

d_gene: TRBD1
j_gene: TRBJ1-1
abundance: once
v_gene: TRBV28
CDR3nt: TGTGCCAGCAAACCTGGGGGACAGGGAGGAACTGAAGCTTTCTTT
CDR3aa: CASKPGGQGGTEAFF

d_gene: TRBD2
j_gene: TRBJ2-1
abundance: -
v_gene: TRBV7-9
CDR3nt: TGTGCCAGCAGCTCCTGGACTAGCTTTGGCAATGAGCAGTTCTTC
CDR3aa: CASSSWTSFGNEQFF

d_gene: TRBD2
j_gene: TRBJ2-3
abundance: -
v_gene: TRBV11-3
CDR3nt: TGTGCCAGCAGCTCAAGCATGACTAGCGGGGTAGCAGATACGCAGTATTTT
CDR3aa: CASSSSMTSGVADTQYF

d_gene: TRBD1
j_gene: TRBJ1-5
abundance: -
v_gene: TRBV6-4
CDR3nt: TGTGCCAGTACAACCAGGGGGTATAGCAATCAGCCCCAGCATTTT
CDR3aa: CASTTRGYSNQPQHF

d_gene: TRBD1
j_gene: TRBJ2-7
abundance: -
v_gene: TRBV6-1
CDR3nt: TGTGCCAGCAGTGAGGGACAGGCTAGCTCCTACGAGCAGTACTTC
CDR3aa: CASSEGQASSYEQYF

d_gene: -
j_gene: TRBJ2-2
abundance: -
v_gene: TRBV21-1
CDR3nt: TGTGCCAGCAGCAAAGGGACATTTAACACCGGGGAGCTGTTTTTT
CDR3aa: CASSKGTFNTGELFF

d_gene: -
j_gene: TRBJ2-1
abundance: -
v_gene: TRBV7-3
CDR3nt: TGTGCCAGCAGCTTAACGGGGGGAAGGCAGAACAATGAGCAGTTCTTC
CDR3aa: CASSLTGGRQNNEQFF

d_gene: TRBD2
j_gene: TRBJ2-1
abundance: -
v_gene: TRBV3-1/TRBV3-2
CDR3nt: TGTGCCAGCAGATACGGACTAGCGAGTAACAATGAGCAGTTCTTC
CDR3aa: CASRYGLASNNEQFF

d_gene: -
j_gene: TRBJ2-7
abundance: -
v_gene: TRBV2
CDR3nt: TGTGCCAGCAGTGATCCCCTCCTACCGGGACACATGAGCTCCTACGAGCAGTACTTC
CDR3aa: CASSDPLLPGHMSSYEQYF

d_gene: -
j_gene: TRBJ2-7
abundance: once
v_gene: TRBV1
CDR3nt: TGCACCAGCAGCCTTCAATGGACTAGCGGGAGATACGAGCAGTACTTC
CDR3aa: CTSSLQWTSGRYEQYF

d_gene: TRBD1
j_gene: TRBJ1-6
abundance: few
v_gene: TRBV6-5
CDR3nt: TGTGCCAGCAGTTACAGGGCGACAGGGGGCTTGTCACCCCTCCACTTT
CDR3aa: CASSYRATGGLSPLHF

d_gene: -
j_gene: TRBJ1-3
abundance: -
v_gene: TRBV7-2
CDR3nt: TGTGCCAGCAGCTTGGCACCCAGGCCTGCTGGAAACACCATATATTTT
CDR3aa: CASSLAPRPAGNTIYF

d_gene: -
j_gene: TRBJ2-3
abundance: once
v_gene: TRBV24-1
CDR3nt: TGTGCCACCAGTGATTTGAGGGGTGGCGGTACAGATACGCAGTATTTT
CDR3aa: CATSDLRGGGTDTQYF

d_gene: -
j_gene: TRBJ2-2
abundance: -
v_gene: TRBV28
CDR3nt: TGTGCCAGCAGTCCCGGTCCCGGGGAGCTGTTTTTT
CDR3aa: CASSPGPGELFF

d_gene: TRBD1
j_gene: TRBJ1-2
abundance: -
v_gene: TRBV12-3/TRBV12-4
CDR3nt: TGTGCCAGCACTCCCCAGGGGGTAATTGGCTACACCTTC
CDR3aa: CASTPQGVIGYTF

d_gene: -
j_gene: TRBJ1-1
abundance: -
v_gene: TRBV28
CDR3nt: TGTGCCAGCAGTTTATTCCTTGAAGCTTTCTTT
CDR3aa: CASSLFLEAFF

d_gene: TRBD1
j_gene: TRBJ1-1
abundance: once
v_gene: TRBV29-1
CDR3nt: TGCAGCGTTGTCCAGCGGACAGGGGGCACTGAAGCTTTCTTT
CDR3aa: CSVVQRTGGTEAFF

d_gene: -
j_gene: TRBJ2-7
abundance: -
v_gene: TRBV28
CDR3nt: TGTGCCAGCAGTTTATCAGGGCTGGCGGAGCAGTACTTC
CDR3aa: CASSLSGLAEQYF

d_gene: -
j_gene: TRBJ1-1
abundance: -
v_gene: TRBV27
CDR3nt: TGTGCCAGCAGTTTAATGCCGGGAAGCGCTGAAGCTTTCTTT
CDR3aa: CASSLMPGSAEAFF

d_gene: TRBD2
j_gene: TRBJ2-1
abundance: -
v_gene: TRBV28
CDR3nt: TGTGCCAGCACCCGGAGGGCTAGCGGTTCGTACAATGAGCAGTTCTTC
CDR3aa: CASTRRASGSYNEQFF

d_gene: -
j_gene: TRBJ2-7
abundance: -
v_gene: TRBV11-3
CDR3nt: TGTGCCAGCAGCTTTGGAGAAATGGGCTCCTACGAGCAGTACTTC
CDR3aa: CASSFGEMGSYEQYF

d_gene: TRBD1
j_gene: TRBJ2-7
abundance: -
v_gene: TRBV5-1
CDR3nt: TGCGCCAGCAGCTTGGGTGGACAGGGGAGCGACGAGCAGTACTTC
CDR3aa: CASSLGGQGSDEQYF

d_gene: -
j_gene: TRBJ1-5
abundance: few
v_gene: TRBV19
CDR3nt: TGTGCCAGTAGTATTCGGGCAGGGGAAGGGCCCCAGCATTTT
CDR3aa: CASSIRAGEGPQHF